The T cell receptor beta chain under discussion was sequenced for a study of T cell responses to AZD1222 COVID-19 vaccine. Findings and limits, study-wide: Clonal diversity was possibly underestimated, and the donors were mostly white British, with more females.

CDR3 length equals 12 residues. With 6 bases removed from V and 6 bases from J, the gap between germline ends came to 9 bases. Some clones are missing from TCRdb's copy, which holds only in-frame ones; the method was immunoSEQ multiplex PCR. There are roughly 150,000 clones in the sample; less than 95% occur only once, and 1.8% lies in the top ten. About this clone itself: Its antigen is unidentified.

The sample in question was peripheral blood, obtained on day 0 of AZD1222 vaccination. This sequence joins TRBV12-3 or TRBV12-4 and TRBJ1-5; no firm D call. The clonotype originates from an adult in good health. The CDR3 DNA reads TGTGCCAGCAGCAAAGGAATTCAGCCCCAGCATTTT. Its translation: CASSKGIQPQHF.